A selection of T cell receptor beta chains follows, all from one sample in a study of blood T cells in healthy people across ages. TCRdb used MiXCR to reprocess the 5' RACE reads, holding one entry per CDR3 protein. The table lists around 700,000 distinct CDR3 sequences, 25% of them singletons. The sample was also reused in another study, on T cells of mothers and their children.

The material sequenced was blood. Every receptor here comes from a boy younger than 18 in good health. The CDR3 runs from the conserved cysteine through the conserved F or W. Fields, in order: V gene, D gene, CDR3 protein. The D gene is left open where the match is weak.

>TRBV9|TRBD1
CASSVGIGTAYEKLFF
>TRBV5-1|TRBD1
CASSSMPGQGAVEQFF
>TRBV27|.
CASSLSIAQPQHF
>TRBV7-8|.
CASSLGRGRAGELFF
>TRBV7-9|.
CASSLSASEGRDTIYF
>TRBV29-1|TRBD1
CSVEAGGKAYGYTF
>TRBV19|.
CASSTVPFRLGSAEAFF
>TRBV3-1|TRBD1
CASSQVSGTGRAFF
>TRBV9|.
CASSPVFTGIDKNIQYF
>TRBV3-1|.
CASSQLGAQETQYF
>TRBV2|.
CASSQDMGGDEAFF
>TRBV29-1|TRBD1
CSVVRGLTGELFF
>TRBV4-1|.
CASSPGAGINQETQYF
>TRBV12-3/TRBV12-4|TRBD2
CASSHAGANYNEQFF
>TRBV7-7|TRBD2
CASSPTGLAGVPDTQYF
>TRBV2|TRBD1
CASGGTGGGDEQFF
>TRBV7-2|.
CASSPDIADYEQYF
>TRBV12-3/TRBV12-4|TRBD1
CASKLGQANYEQYF
>TRBV6-2/TRBV6-3|.
CASSYPGTSEWEQYF
>TRBV18|.
CASSPSEGVGIQYF
>TRBV10-2|TRBD1
CASRAGQGWEETQYF
>TRBV5-1|.
CASSFGAFGKLFF
>TRBV20-1|.
CSAEEVAQGQPQHF